One sample yielded the 31 T cell receptor beta chains listed below, sequenced in a study of read filtering for tumor transcriptome and immune sequencing. Molecular barcoded adaptors covering alpha/delta and beta/gamma chains were used on roughly 400 ng RNA. TCRdb processed the reads anew with MiXCR; each CDR3 protein has one entry. The table has over 40,000 distinct CDR3 sequences, about 12% seen once. Source material: a population of CD138-negative cells sorted from bone marrow. The source is a donor aged 40 or over with multiple myeloma.

Ten or more counts support this clonotype. The rearrangement links TRBV12-3 or TRBV12-4 to TRBJ1-5; 9 bases are shared with TRBD1. V gave up 5 bases and J gave up 5 bases; unmatched junction bases: 4. This CDR3 is 14 amino acids long. CDR3 in DNA: TGTGCCAGCAGTGAGTGGACAGGGGATCAGCCCCAGCATTTT. It is translated as CASSEWTGDQPQHF.

This clonotype was counted ten times or more. This chain uses TRBV10-3 with TRBJ2-5; 9 positions match TRBD1. The CDR3 totals 15 residues. Germline values: CDR1 ENHRY, CDR2 SYGVKD. V lost 5 bases to trimming and J lost 4 bases; unmatched junction nucleotides: 8. DNA of the CDR3: TGTGCCATCAGTAACCGGGACAGGGTATCAGAGACCCAGTACTTC. Translation gives CAISNRDRVSETQYF.

This clonotype was counted ten times or more. This rearrangement joins TRBV5-1 to TRBJ2-1, with 8 bases aligning to TRBD2. The CDR3 consists of 16 residues. Germline-derived CDR1 and CDR2 are SGHRS and YFSETQ. The trim removed 4 bases at V and 5 bases at J, leaving 11 bases unmatched. The CDR3 bases are TGCGCCAGCAGCCCTAGGAGCGGGGGTTTAAACAATGAGCAGTTCTTC. Translated: CASSPRSGGLNNEQFF.

Concerning this clonotype itself: This may be a read error, as it is one base from a much larger clone. CDR3 nucleotide sequence: TGTGCCGTCAGTCATACCGGGACAGGGGAAACCGGGGAGCTGTTTTTT. This gives the protein CAVSHTGTGETGELFF. The chain carries TRBV10-3 and TRBJ2-2, with 10 positions matching TRBD1. The CDR3 loop spans 16 amino acids. Germline-derived CDR1 and CDR2 are ENHRY and SYGVKD.

This clonotype was observed once. This chain joins TRBV29-1 and TRBJ1-1; a possible D gene is TRBD1 (5 bases). This CDR3 is built from 13 residues. Germline V gives CDR1 SQVTM, CDR2 ANQGSEA. Trimming left V 7 bases short and J 5 bases short, with 17 bases between. The CDR3 here is CSGSGTWGTEAFF. The CDR3 bases are TGCAGCGGATCGGGCACCTGGGGGACTGAAGCTTTCTTT. Full variable domain (missing parts from reference TRBV29-1 and TRBJ1-1): SAVISQKPSRDICQRGTSLTIQCQVDSQVTMMFWYRQQPGQSLTLIATANQGSEATYESGFVIDKFPISRPNLTFSTLTVSNMSPEDSSIYLCSGSGTWGTEAFFGQGTRLTVV.

This clonotype was detected ten times or more. The genes are TRBV28 and TRBJ1-5, with 7 positions matching TRBD1. In germline, CDR1 is MDHEN, CDR2 SYDVKM. The CDR3 has 17 amino acids. The trim removed 4 bases at V and 0 bases at J, leaving 9 bases unmatched. The CDR3 protein is CASSSDGTALSNQPQHF. The CDR3, as DNA: TGTGCCAGCAGTTCCGACGGGACAGCTCTTAGCAATCAGCCCCAGCATTTT.

Only a few counts were recorded for this clonotype. This sequence may be a read error, since a much larger clone differs from it by one base. This chain links TRBV5-1 with TRBJ2-3; the D is unclear. Between the trimmed V and J ends, which lost 10 bases and 0 bases, there was a span of 12 bases. The CDR3 length is 13 residues. The germline gives CDR1 SGHRS, CDR2 YFSETQ. In nucleotides, the CDR3 is TGCGCCCCACTTGGCACCAGCACAGATACGCAGTATTTT. It codes for CAPLGTSTDTQYF.

In its sample, this clonotype was seen many times. The genes are TRBV29-1 and TRBJ2-6; D is unresolved. CDR1 is SQVTM, CDR2 ANQGSEA, per germline. The V end lost 6 bases, the J end lost 1 base, and 4 bases lay between the germline ends. The CDR3 consists of 12 residues. The CDR3 protein is CSVVSGANVLTF. CDR3 coding DNA: TGCAGCGTAGTGTCTGGGGCCAACGTCCTGACTTTC.

This chain joins TRBV6-6 and TRBJ2-1; D gene uncertain. The CDR3 has 12 residues. Germline CDR1 MNHNY, CDR2 SVGAGI (reference sequence). The germline V and J ends were trimmed by 6 bases and 5 bases, with 8 bases remaining between them. The CDR3 spells CASRQRNNEQFF. The CDR3 coding sequence is TGTGCCAGCAGACAGAGAAACAATGAGCAGTTCTTC.

Points on this clonotype: This likely reflects a read error, since a far larger clone is one base away. This chain connects TRBV4-3 to TRBJ2-2, with TRBD2 matching over 15 bases. In germline, CDR1 is LGHNA, CDR2 YSLEER. The CDR3 spans 19 residues. Trimming took 1 base from V and 4 from J; bases not matched to a gene: 7. The CDR3 reads CASSQAGLAGGPGTGELFF. The CDR3 DNA reads TGCGCCAGCAGCCAAGCAGGACTAGCGGGAGGGCCGGGCACCGGGGAGCTGTTTTTT.

This clonotype appeared many times. The chain recombines TRBV10-3 with TRBJ2-3, with a possible D match to TRBD1 (8 bases). Germline V CDR1 and CDR2: ENHRY, SYGVKD. The germline V and J ends were trimmed by 9 bases and 4 bases, with 23 bases remaining between them. The CDR3 has 16 amino acids. Written as DNA, the CDR3 is TGTGCCATTAGGAGCGACAGGGGAGGGGTTGCAGATACGCAGTATTTT. The encoded protein is CAIRSDRGGVADTQYF.

This clonotype was recorded at least ten times. The chain couples TRBV7-6 to TRBJ1-3, with D hard to call. This CDR3 region has 15 residues. V was clipped by 5 bases and J by 0 bases, with 11 bases between them. CDR1 and CDR2 (germline): SGHVS, FNYEAQ. In DNA, the CDR3 is TGTGCCAGCAGCGTTTTTGCAGGCTCTGGAAACACCATATATTTT. Encoded protein: CASSVFAGSGNTIYF.

This clonotype came up many times. V gene TRBV12-3 or TRBV12-4 combines with J gene TRBJ2-2; TRBD1 aligns across 7 bases. This CDR3 is 15 amino acids long. J was trimmed by 5 bases and V by 6 bases; bases with no gene match: 9. Here the CDR3 reads CASRRQGRGTGELFF. Written as DNA, the CDR3 is TGTGCCAGCAGAAGACAGGGCAGAGGAACCGGGGAGCTGTTTTTT.

This clonotype was seen ten or more times. The gene calls are TRBV4-2 and TRBJ2-7; TRBD2 is a possible D gene (5 bases). The ends were cut back, 5 bases at V and 2 bases at J, with 10 bases in the middle. The CDR3 loop spans 13 amino acids. Germline assignment: CDR1 LGHNA and CDR2 YNFKEQ. CDR3 loop: CASSGGYAYEQYF. The DNA of the CDR3 is TGTGCCAGCAGCGGCGGGTACGCCTACGAGCAGTACTTC.

Ten or more counts support this clonotype. This chain links TRBV11-3 with TRBJ2-3; D gene ambiguous. Germline loops: CDR1 SGHNT, CDR2 YENEEA. V lost 3 bases and J lost 1, with 5 bases in between. The CDR3 is 13 amino acids. The CDR3 nucleotides read TGTGCCAGCAGCTTTGCACGCACAGATACGCAGTATTTT. This gives the protein CASSFARTDTQYF.

V is TRBV29-1 and J is TRBJ1-1; tentative D call: TRBD1 (6 bases). The CDR3 runs to 12 residues. In germline, CDR1 is SQVTM, CDR2 ANQGSEA. V was pared by 5 bases and J by 5 bases, with 12 bases between. CDR3 nucleotide sequence: TGCAGCGTTCTCAGGGGAGGGACTGAAGCTTTCTTT. This sequence encodes CSVLRGGTEAFF.

This clonotype was picked up many times. The chain links TRBV3-1 to TRBJ2-7; D not certain. V gave up 1 base and J gave up 3 bases, with 10 bases separating them. Germline V lookup: CDR1 LGHDT, CDR2 YNNKEL (reference sequence). The CDR3 is made up of 14 amino acids. For the CDR3, the DNA is TGTGCCAGCAGCCAAGTCGCGACTGGCTACGAGCAGTACTTC. Translation: CASSQVATGYEQYF.

The genes are TRBV3-1 and TRBJ2-3, with 9 bases lining up with TRBD2. The V gene end was trimmed by 4 bases and the J gene end by 2 bases; junction bases not matched to a gene: 4. The germline V gene encodes CDR1 LGHDT and CDR2 YNNKEL (reference sequence). The length of the CDR3 is 15 residues. The chain's CDR3 is CASSRGRAPTDTQYF. The CDR3 coding sequence is TGTGCCAGCAGCCGCGGGAGGGCCCCCACAGATACGCAGTATTTT.

This clonotype appeared many times. V gene TRBV6-5 combines with J gene TRBJ1-1; D call uncertain. The length of the CDR3 is 13 residues. Trimming cost V 6 bases and J 3 bases, with 11 bases left between them. CDR1 and CDR2 (germline): MNHEY, SVGAGI. CDR3 residues: CASSRRSYTEAFF. CDR3 DNA: TGTGCCAGCAGCCGGCGGTCTTACACTGAAGCTTTCTTT.

This clonotype was observed many times. The V gene is TRBV18, the J gene TRBJ2-1, with 11 bases that match TRBD2. Germline V gene lookup returns CDR1 KGHSH and CDR2 LQKENI. Trimming took 3 bases from V and 5 from J; bases not matched to a gene: 3. This CDR3 spans 15 amino acids. The CDR3 reads CASSPGLAVNNEQFF. Written as DNA, the CDR3 is TGTGCCAGCTCACCGGGACTAGCGGTTAACAATGAGCAGTTCTTC.

This clonotype has ten or more counts. The junction does not match germline at one end; this may be a read error. V and J are TRBV7-7 and TRBJ2-1; TRBD2 matches at 7 bases. The germline V gene encodes CDR1 SSHAT and CDR2 FNYEAQ (reference sequence). This CDR3 is built from 14 residues. CDR3 nucleotides: TGTGCTAGCAGCCTCGGGGGGAGTGGGAATGAGCAGTTCTTC. Translating gives CASSLGGSGNEQFF.

In this sample, this clonotype turned up many times. V and J are TRBV7-9 and TRBJ1-5; unclear D gene. With 1 base removed from V and 1 base from J, the gap between germline ends came to 14 bases. Germline V gives CDR1 SEHNR, CDR2 FQNEAQ (reference sequence). CDR3 length equals 17 residues. CDR3 in amino acids: CASSLVGASPSNQPQHF. DNA of the CDR3: TGTGCCAGCAGCTTAGTCGGAGCCAGCCCGAGCAATCAGCCCCAGCATTTT.

Remarks on this clonotype: This may stem from a read error, because a much larger clone lies one nucleotide away. V usage is TRBV7-9 and J usage is TRBJ1-1; possibly TRBD1 for D (5 bases). The length of the CDR3 is 13 residues. Trimming stripped 7 bases from V and 5 bases from J, with 14 bases between. Looked up from germline, CDR1 is SEHNR and CDR2 is FQNEAQ (reference sequence). CDR3 residues: CASTLQAMTEAFF. The CDR3, as DNA: TGTGCCAGCACCCTACAGGCGATGACTGAAGCTTTCTTT.

This clonotype was picked up many times. The CDR3 DNA reads as TGTGCCAGCAGCCCCGGGGGGCGGGAGACCCAGTACTTC. It specifies CASSPGGRETQYF. This chain connects TRBV6-5 to TRBJ2-5, with a tentative D call TRBD2 (7 bases). Germline V CDR1 and CDR2: MNHEY, SVGAGI. V lost 6 bases and J 5 bases, leaving 13 bases between the germline ends. The CDR3 totals 13 residues.

This chain links TRBV5-1 with TRBJ2-7; TRBD1 might be the D (5 bases). Germline V gene data show CDR1 as SGHRS and CDR2 as YFSETQ. V dropped 3 bases and J dropped 4 bases, with 14 bases sitting between them. The CDR3 runs 14 residues. The DNA of the CDR3 is TGCGCCAGCAGCTCGTATGGTCAGGGTTACGAGCAGTACTTC. Its translation is CASSSYGQGYEQYF.

This clonotype was seen repeatedly, ten times or more. This chain connects TRBV5-1 to TRBJ2-2, with D hard to call. V dropped 3 bases and J dropped 5 bases, with 14 bases sitting between them. The CDR3 covers 15 residues. Germline V gene lookup returns CDR1 SGHRS and CDR2 YFSETQ. For the CDR3, the DNA is TGCGCCAGCAGCTCCGACGATGGGCAGACCGGGGAGCTGTTTTTT. Translation gives CASSSDDGQTGELFF.

A word on this clonotype: A single base separates this from a much larger clone, so it may be a read error. This chain joins TRBV6-4 and TRBJ2-1, with TRBD1 as a possible D gene (5 bases). Germline V gives CDR1 MRHNA, CDR2 SNTAGT. The CDR3 has 12 residues. The CDR3 DNA reads as TGTGCCAGCTGTGATCAGGGCAATGAGCAGTTCTTC. It encodes CASCDQGNEQFF.

Concerning this clonotype: A read error likely explains this, since a far larger clone differs by one base. V and J are TRBV7-6 and TRBJ2-5, with D possibly matching TRBD2 (6 bases). Judging by the DNA end, TRBJ2-7 fits better; the J call may be wrong. Germline CDR1 is SGHVS and CDR2 is FNYEAQ. The CDR3 consists of 16 residues. CDR3 loop: CASSSSLEGKACEQYF. DNA of the CDR3: TGTGCCAGCAGCTCCAGTTTGGAGGGAAAGGCCTGCGAGCAGTACTTC.

On this clonotype: One end of the junction is discordant with germline, which a read error may explain. This chain links TRBV6-2 or TRBV6-3 with TRBJ2-7; D unclear. Germline-derived CDR1 and CDR2 are MNHEY and SVGEGT. CDR3 size: 14 residues. In DNA, the CDR3 is TGTACCAGCAGTATCGGACGTGTGACCTACGGGCAGTACTTC. Amino acid sequence: CTSSIGRVTYGQYF.

At least ten counts were recorded for this clonotype. The chain uses TRBV28 and TRBJ1-5, with D perhaps TRBD1 (6 bases). In germline, CDR1 is MDHEN, CDR2 SYDVKM. CDR3 length: 15 amino acids. V was cut by 1 base and J by 0 bases, with 7 bases left in between. CDR3 region: CASSLSGVSNQPQHF. The CDR3 DNA follows: TGTGCCAGCAGTTTATCAGGGGTTAGCAATCAGCCCCAGCATTTT.

The genes are TRBV29-1 and TRBJ2-7; D perhaps matches TRBD2 (6 bases). The CDR3 is 12 residues long. CDR1 SQVTM and CDR2 ANQGSEA come from the germline V gene. Trimming removed 7 bases at V and 7 bases at J, with 17 bases between. CDR3: CSGRRGSGEQYF. The CDR3 DNA is TGCAGCGGGCGGCGGGGTTCGGGGGAGCAGTACTTC.